This TCR beta chain derives from a study of B cell selection in AIRE deficiency. General observations from the study: With only TCRbeta sequenced, around a third of shared healthy Treg sequences overlapped Tconv. About 33% of healthy-donor shared Treg TCRbeta sequences appeared in patient Tconv cells. Shared Treg sequences had shorter CDR3s, biased toward rearrangements with few non-templated insertions.

Authors' data handling: Patients' conventional T cells yielded 85,000 to 120,000 distinct TCRbeta sequences; donors' about 1.5x10^5. Clones were read by immunoSEQ multiplex PCR, and TCRdb kept only the in-frame ones, dropping some. That table is the source of V, J and clone size, and D and trimming were worked out from the DNA. Among 20,000 to 25,000 clones, about 96% were seen once, and the ten largest hold roughly 0.2%. CD4+CD127+ cells were sorted as the conventional CD4 T cells. A word on this clone: Its specificity is not known.

The CDR3 loop spans 21 amino acids. The trim removed 1 base at V and 2 bases at J, leaving 20 bases unmatched. In germline, CDR1 is LGHNA, CDR2 YNFKEQ. The sequence was obtained from a human donor with AIRE deficiency. Sequences were obtained from conventional CD4+ T cells sorted from PBMCs. V gene TRBV4-2 combines with J gene TRBJ2-3; 8 bases are shared with TRBD2. The CDR3 protein is CASSQALLLAERGLHTDTQYF. The CDR3 DNA follows: TGTGCCAGCAGCCAAGCTCTATTACTAGCGGAGAGGGGCCTTCACACAGATACGCAGTATTTT.